The text below deals with one T cell receptor (beta chain). From germline, CDR1 is MNHNY and CDR2 SVGAGI (reference sequence). Trimming took 6 bases from V and 7 from J; bases not matched to a gene: 12. The CDR3 runs 16 residues. This specimen comes from a study of blood T cell repertoires in COVID-19. About the study: COVID-19 samples collected from the United States, Italy and Spain covered acute and convalescent phases.

As originally analysed: Estimation of nucleated cell counts was performed using reference gene primer amplification. The repertoire was sequenced with immunoSEQ multiplex PCR; TCRdb's copy has only in-frame clones and lacks some. The V and J calls and clone size were taken over from that table, and D and trimming were inferred from the DNA. The profile shows some 60,000 clones, 81% of them singletons. This chain uses TRBV6-6 with TRBJ2-5; the match to TRBD2 covers 12 bases. The sequencing sample was made of peripheral blood. The TCR was taken from a woman older than 75 with active or convalescent COVID-19. The CDR3 DNA reads as TGTGCCAGCAGAACACTAGCGGGGGGCCTTGTTGGGACCCAGTACTTC. This codes for CASRTLAGGLVGTQYF.